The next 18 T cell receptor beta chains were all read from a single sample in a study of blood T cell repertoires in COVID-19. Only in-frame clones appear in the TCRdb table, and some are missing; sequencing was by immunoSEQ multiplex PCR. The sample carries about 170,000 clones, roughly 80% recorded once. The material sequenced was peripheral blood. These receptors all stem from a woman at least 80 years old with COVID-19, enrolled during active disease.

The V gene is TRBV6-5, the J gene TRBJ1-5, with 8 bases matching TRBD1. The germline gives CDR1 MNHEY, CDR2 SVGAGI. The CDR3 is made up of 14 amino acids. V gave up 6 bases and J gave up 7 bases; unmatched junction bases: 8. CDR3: CASSQPGQDQPQHF. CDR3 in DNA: TGTGCCAGCAGCCAACCGGGACAGGACCAGCCCCAGCATTTT.

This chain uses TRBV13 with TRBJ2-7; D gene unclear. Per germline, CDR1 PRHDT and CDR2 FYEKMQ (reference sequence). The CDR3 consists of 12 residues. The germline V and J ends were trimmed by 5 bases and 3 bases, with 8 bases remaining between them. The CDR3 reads CASSRFNYEQYF. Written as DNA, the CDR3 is TGTGCCAGCAGCCGGTTCAACTACGAGCAGTACTTC.

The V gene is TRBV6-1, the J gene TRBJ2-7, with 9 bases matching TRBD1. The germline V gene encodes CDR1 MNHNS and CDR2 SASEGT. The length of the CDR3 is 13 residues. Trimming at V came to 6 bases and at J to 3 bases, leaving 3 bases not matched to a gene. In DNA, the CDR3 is TGTGCCAGCAGACAGGGACAGGGCTACGAGCAGTACTTC. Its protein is CASRQGQGYEQYF.

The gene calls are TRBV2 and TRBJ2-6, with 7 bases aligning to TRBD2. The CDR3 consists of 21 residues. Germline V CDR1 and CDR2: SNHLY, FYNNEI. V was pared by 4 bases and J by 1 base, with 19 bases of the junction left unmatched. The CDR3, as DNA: TGTGCCAGCAGTGTCTCTAGAGGGGAGGGGACGAAGGTTTCTGGGGCCAACGTCCTGACTTTC. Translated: CASSVSRGEGTKVSGANVLTF.

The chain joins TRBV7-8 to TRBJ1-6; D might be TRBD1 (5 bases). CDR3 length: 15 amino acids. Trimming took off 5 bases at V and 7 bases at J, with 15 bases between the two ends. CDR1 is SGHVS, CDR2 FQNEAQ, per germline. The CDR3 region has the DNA TGTGCCAGCAGCGTACGGGGGGGTAGGAATTCACCCCTCCACTTT. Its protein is CASSVRGGRNSPLHF.

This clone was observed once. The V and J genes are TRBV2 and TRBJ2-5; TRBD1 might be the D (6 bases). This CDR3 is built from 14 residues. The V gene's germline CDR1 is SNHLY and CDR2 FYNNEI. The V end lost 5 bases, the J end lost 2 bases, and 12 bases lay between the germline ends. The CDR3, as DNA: TGTGCCAGCAGTCTGGACAGAGCACAAGAGACCCAGTACTTC. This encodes CASSLDRAQETQYF.

CDR3 coding DNA: TGTGCCAGCAGCTTAGTAACTGGCTCCTACGAGCAGTACTTC. This translates into CASSLVTGSYEQYF. The rearrangement joins TRBV7-2 to TRBJ2-7; D gene unclear. The germline V gene has CDR1 SGHTA and CDR2 FQGNSA. Trimming pared 1 base from V and 0 bases from J, leaving 7 bases between. The CDR3 is made up of 14 amino acids.

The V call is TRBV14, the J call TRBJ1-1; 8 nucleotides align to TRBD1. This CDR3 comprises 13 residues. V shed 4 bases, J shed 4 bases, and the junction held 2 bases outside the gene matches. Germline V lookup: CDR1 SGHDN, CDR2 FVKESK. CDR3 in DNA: TGTGCCAGCAGCCCAACAGGGGGCACTGAAGCTTTCTTT. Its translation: CASSPTGGTEAFF.

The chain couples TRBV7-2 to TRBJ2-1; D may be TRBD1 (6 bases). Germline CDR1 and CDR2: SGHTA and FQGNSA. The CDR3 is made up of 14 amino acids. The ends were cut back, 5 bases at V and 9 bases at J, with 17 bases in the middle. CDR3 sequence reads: CASSPAWGRGEQFF. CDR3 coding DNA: TGTGCCAGCAGCCCCGCATGGGGGCGCGGTGAGCAGTTCTTC.

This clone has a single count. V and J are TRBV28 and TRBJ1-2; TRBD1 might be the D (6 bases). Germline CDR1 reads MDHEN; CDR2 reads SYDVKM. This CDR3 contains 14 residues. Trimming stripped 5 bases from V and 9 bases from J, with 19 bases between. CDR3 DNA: TGTGCCAGCAGTGGGGGGGGGCAGGCCCCTCGCTACACCTTC. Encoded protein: CASSGGGQAPRYTF.

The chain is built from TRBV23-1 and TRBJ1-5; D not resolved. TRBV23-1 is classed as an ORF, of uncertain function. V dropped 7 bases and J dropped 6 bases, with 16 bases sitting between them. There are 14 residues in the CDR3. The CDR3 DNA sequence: TGCGCCAGCAAAGCCCACCGGGTGGTTCAGCCCCAGCATTTT. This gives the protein CASKAHRVVQPQHF.

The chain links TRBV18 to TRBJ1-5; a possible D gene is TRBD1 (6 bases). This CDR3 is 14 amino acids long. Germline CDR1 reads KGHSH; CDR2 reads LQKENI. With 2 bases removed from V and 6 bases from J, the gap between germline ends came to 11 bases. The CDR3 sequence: CASSPETGSQPQHF. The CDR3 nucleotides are TGTGCCAGCTCACCAGAAACAGGGAGTCAGCCCCAGCATTTT.

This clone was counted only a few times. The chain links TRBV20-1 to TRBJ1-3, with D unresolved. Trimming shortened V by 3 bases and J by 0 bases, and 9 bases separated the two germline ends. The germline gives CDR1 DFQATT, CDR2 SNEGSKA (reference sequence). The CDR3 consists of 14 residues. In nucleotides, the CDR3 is TGCAGTGCTAGTGGCCGGGACTCTGGAAACACCATATATTTT. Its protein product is CSASGRDSGNTIYF.

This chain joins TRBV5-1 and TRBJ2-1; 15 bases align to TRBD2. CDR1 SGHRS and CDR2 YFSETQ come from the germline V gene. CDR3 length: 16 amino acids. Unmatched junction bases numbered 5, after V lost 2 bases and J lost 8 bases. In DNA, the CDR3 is TGCGCCAGCAGCTTCAGGACTAGCGGGGGGGAAGATGAGCAGTTCTTC. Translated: CASSFRTSGGEDEQFF.

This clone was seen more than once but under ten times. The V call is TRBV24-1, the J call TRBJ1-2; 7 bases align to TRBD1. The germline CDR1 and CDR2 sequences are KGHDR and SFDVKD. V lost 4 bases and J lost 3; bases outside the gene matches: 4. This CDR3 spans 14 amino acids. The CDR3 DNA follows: TGTGCCACCAGTGACCCAACAGGGGACTATGGCTACACCTTC. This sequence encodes CATSDPTGDYGYTF.

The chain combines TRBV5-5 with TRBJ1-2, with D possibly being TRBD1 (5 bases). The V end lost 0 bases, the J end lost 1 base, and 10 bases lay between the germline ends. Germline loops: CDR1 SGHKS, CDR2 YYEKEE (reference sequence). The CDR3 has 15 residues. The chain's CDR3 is CASSLVGGSNYGYTF. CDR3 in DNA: TGTGCCAGCAGCTTGGTCGGGGGGAGTAACTATGGCTACACCTTC.

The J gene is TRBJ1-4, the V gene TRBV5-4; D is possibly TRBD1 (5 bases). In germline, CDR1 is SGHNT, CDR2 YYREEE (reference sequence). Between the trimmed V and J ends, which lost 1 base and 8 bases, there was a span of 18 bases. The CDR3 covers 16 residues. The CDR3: CASSLRRGGTGEKLFF. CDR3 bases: TGTGCCAGCAGCTTGCGGCGTGGGGGGACCGGCGAAAAACTGTTTTTT.

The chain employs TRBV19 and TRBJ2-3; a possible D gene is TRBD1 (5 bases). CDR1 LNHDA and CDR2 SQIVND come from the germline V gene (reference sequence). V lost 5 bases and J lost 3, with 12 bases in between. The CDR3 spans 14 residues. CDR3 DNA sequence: TGTGCCAGTAGTTACAGAGACAGAACAGATACGCAGTATTTT. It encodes CASSYRDRTDTQYF.